This T cell receptor (beta chain) stems from a study of identical twins. Study conclusions and caveats: For zero-insertion analyses, partial confounding could come from invariant MAIT and iNKT cells.

TCRdb re-called the 5' RACE reads through MiXCR, storing one row per CDR3 protein. The sample includes about 700,000 distinct CDR3 sequences, around 6.1% of them seen just once. To note about this clonotype: Its antigen is currently unknown.

This CDR3 is 15 amino acids long. The ends were cut back, 2 bases at V and 0 bases at J, with 8 bases in the middle. Germline lookup yields CDR1 MNHEY and CDR2 SVGAGI. The sequenced sample was naive T cells sorted from blood. This TCR derives from a man aged 18 to 30 in good health. The gene calls are TRBV6-5 and TRBJ1-5; D unclear. The DNA for the CDR3 is TGTGCCAGCAGTTACGGGCAGACTAGCAATCAGCCCCAGCATTTT. Its protein product is CASSYGQTSNQPQHF.